This TCR beta chain was profiled in a study of T cells in Graves' hyperthyroidism and ophthalmopathy. RNA transcripts gave rise to amplified TCR beta CDR3 regions. The HTBI primer set was used in a first-round RT-PCR of the TCR CDR3. In TCRdb, the multiplex PCR reads were re-called with MiXCR into one record per CDR3 protein. The sample shows over 400,000 distinct CDR3 sequences, about 14% of them seen only once. Sequencing was performed on blood. This clonotype was sampled from a man younger than 35 with Graves' ophthalmopathy.

The CDR3 protein is CATSQGGSSYEQYF. The CDR3 nucleotides are TGTGCCACCAGTCAGGGGGGATCCTCCTACGAGCAGTACTTC. This sequence joins TRBV3-1 and TRBJ2-7; the D gene is possibly TRBD1 (7 bases). Trimming cost V 10 bases and J 0 bases, with 16 bases left between them. CDR1 is LGHDT and CDR2 is YNNKEL in the germline V gene (reference sequence). The CDR3 length is 14 residues.